The 19 T cell receptor beta chains in this list originate from one sample, sequenced in a study of blood T cell repertoires in COVID-19. The assay was immunoSEQ multiplex PCR, and TCRdb's table has in-frame clones only and misses some. Among tens of thousands of clones listed, around nine tenths were seen once. The sample consisted of peripheral blood. These receptors were taken from an elderly woman with active or convalescent COVID-19.

The chain employs TRBV25-1 and TRBJ1-2; D is undetermined. Trimming pared 4 bases from V and 4 bases from J, leaving 13 bases between. The CDR3 runs to 14 residues. CDR1 MGHDK and CDR2 SYGVNS come from the germline V gene. The CDR3 DNA reads as TGTGCCAGCAGTGTATCCCCTCCCCTCTATGGCTACACCTTC. Translating gives CASSVSPPLYGYTF.

The chain links TRBV6-2 or TRBV6-3 to TRBJ2-1, with 7 bases identical to TRBD1. CDR1 and CDR2 (germline): MNHEY, SVGEGT. Trimming took 6 bases from V and 8 from J; bases not matched to a gene: 7. This CDR3 spans 13 amino acids. The CDR3 coding sequence is TGTGCCAGCAGCCAGGGGGTTGGGGATGAGCAGTTCTTC. Translating it yields CASSQGVGDEQFF.

This sequence joins TRBV29-1 and TRBJ2-1, with D tentatively TRBD2 (7 bases). The CDR3 sequence is 13 residues long. V lost 5 bases, J lost 8 bases, and 16 bases lay in between. Germline values: CDR1 SQVTM, CDR2 ANQGSEA. The CDR3 here is CSVRGGAWDEQFF. The CDR3 coding sequence is TGCAGCGTTAGGGGGGGCGCGTGGGATGAGCAGTTCTTC.

This chain joins TRBV3-1 (or the pseudogene TRBV3-2) and TRBJ1-1; weak D call: TRBD1 (6 bases). In germline, CDR1 is LGHDT, CDR2 YNNKEL (reference sequence). The CDR3 is made up of 17 amino acids. Trimming left V 1 base short and J 5 bases short, with 20 bases between. The CDR3 nucleotides read TGTGCCAGCAGCCAAGTTTCTGCCGGGGGGCTCGGAACTGAAGCTTTCTTT. This codes for CASSQVSAGGLGTEAFF.

Here the CDR3 DNA reads TGTGCCAGCAGCTTAGGTGGGCTTGGCTACACCTTC. This encodes CASSLGGLGYTF. The rearrangement joins TRBV3-1 (or the pseudogene TRBV3-2) to TRBJ1-2; D gene uncertain. The CDR3 length is 12 residues. V was trimmed by 5 bases and J by 7 bases, leaving 11 bases between them. CDR1 and CDR2 (germline): LGHDT, YNNKEL (reference sequence).

The count of this clone is one. The chain employs TRBV5-1 and TRBJ2-7; 10 nucleotides align to TRBD2. Germline CDR1 reads SGHRS; CDR2 reads YFSETQ. Germline trimming cut 5 bases from V and 4 bases from J; bases unmatched to any gene: 6. This CDR3 is 14 amino acids long. The CDR3 loop is CASSLGTSVYEQYF. The CDR3 nucleotides are TGCGCCAGCAGTTTAGGGACTAGCGTATACGAGCAGTACTTC.

The rearrangement links TRBV29-1 to TRBJ1-6; D is unclear. Germline V gene lookup returns CDR1 SQVTM and CDR2 ANQGSEA. V lost 6 bases to trimming and J lost 6 bases, with 15 bases between them. This CDR3 is 14 amino acids long. Written as DNA, the CDR3 is TGCAGCGTACGGGTGGCGGGGAGTAATTCACCCCTCCACTTT. Amino acid sequence: CSVRVAGSNSPLHF. Complete variable domain (other parts from reference TRBV29-1 and TRBJ1-6): SAVISQKPSRDICQRGTSLTIQCQVDSQVTMMFWYRQQPGQSLTLIATANQGSEATYESGFVIDKFPISRPNLTFSTLTVSNMSPEDSSIYLCSVRVAGSNSPLHFGNGTRLTVT.

The J gene is TRBJ2-5, the V gene TRBV7-2; tentative D call: TRBD1 (5 bases). The CDR3 loop spans 15 amino acids. Trimming took 5 bases from V and 5 from J, leaving 18 bases between them. The germline V gene has CDR1 SGHTA and CDR2 FQGNSA. CDR3 in amino acids: CASSLDPNGAETQYF. The CDR3 coding sequence is TGTGCCAGCAGCCTAGACCCCAATGGGGCGGAGACCCAGTACTTC.

The chain is built from TRBV6-1 and TRBJ1-5, with 8 bases identical to TRBD1. CDR1 and CDR2 (germline): MNHNS, SASEGT. This CDR3 region has 18 residues. With V trimmed by 2 bases and J by 8 bases, 17 bases remained unmatched. As DNA, the CDR3 is TGTGCCAGCAGTGAAAGCTGGGCAGGGGGCTTCCAGGTGGAGCCCCAGCATTTT. It is translated as CASSESWAGGFQVEPQHF.

V usage is TRBV18 and J usage is TRBJ2-7, with D possibly being TRBD2 (5 bases). The V end was cut by 1 base, the J end by 4 bases, with 8 bases between. This CDR3 is 13 amino acids long. CDR1 and CDR2 from the germline V gene are KGHSH and LQKENI. The CDR3 sequence: CASSPLSGYEQYF. The CDR3 bases are TGTGCCAGCTCACCACTGTCGGGGTACGAGCAGTACTTC. The full variable domain, with the rest looked up from reference TRBV18 and TRBJ2-7, is NAGVMQNPRHLVRRRGQEARLRCSPMKGHSHVYWYRQLPEEGLKFMVYLQKENIIDESGMPKERFSAEFPKEGPSILRIQQVVRGDSAAYFCASSPLSGYEQYFGPGTRLTVT.

This chain uses TRBV3-1 (or the pseudogene TRBV3-2) with TRBJ2-1; possibly TRBD1 for D (5 bases). This CDR3 has 17 residues. V lost 4 bases to trimming and J lost 2 bases, with 18 bases between them. Germline CDR1 and CDR2: LGHDT and YNNKEL (reference sequence). The CDR3 here is CASSRDNSRETYNEQFF. The CDR3 bases are TGTGCCAGCAGCCGAGATAACAGCAGGGAAACCTACAATGAGCAGTTCTTC.

The chain links TRBV3-1 (or the pseudogene TRBV3-2) to TRBJ1-2; D perhaps matches TRBD1 (5 bases). Germline V lookup: CDR1 LGHDT, CDR2 YNNKEL (reference sequence). This CDR3 has 17 residues. The ends were cut back, 1 base at V and 3 bases at J, with 18 bases in the middle. CDR3 region: CASSQGLRRGVDYGYTF. CDR3 sequence (DNA): TGTGCCAGCAGCCAAGGTTTAAGACGGGGGGTTGACTATGGCTACACCTTC.

The rearrangement uses TRBV11-3 and TRBJ2-7; 8 nucleotides agree with TRBD1. Germline CDR1 SGHNT, CDR2 YENEEA. The CDR3 has 15 residues. The ends lost 5 bases at V and 4 bases at J; junction bases unmatched: 10. CDR3 sequence: CASSGSGTGSYEQYF. CDR3 nucleotides: TGTGCCAGCAGCGGATCCGGGACAGGCTCATACGAGCAGTACTTC.

This chain links TRBV5-4 with TRBJ2-7; a possible D gene is TRBD2 (5 bases). Germline values: CDR1 SGHNT, CDR2 YYREEE (reference sequence). V lost 4 bases and J 2 bases, leaving 19 bases between the germline ends. CDR3 length: 16 residues. The CDR3 here is CASSPLQRGFAYEQYF. The CDR3 DNA is TGTGCCAGCAGCCCTCTTCAAAGAGGGTTCGCCTACGAGCAGTACTTC.

The chain is built from TRBV7-3 and TRBJ1-1; TRBD1 is a possible D gene (6 bases). CDR3 length equals 14 residues. Trimming removed 4 bases from V and 4 bases from J, with 13 bases in between. Germline V gene data show CDR1 as SGHTA and CDR2 as FQGTGA. The chain's CDR3 is CASSSRGGATEAFF. CDR3 coding DNA: TGTGCCAGCAGCTCCAGGGGAGGGGCCACTGAAGCTTTCTTT.

The chain joins TRBV7-2 to TRBJ1-1; D not resolved. V lost 1 base and J lost 1, with 4 bases in between. The CDR3 is made up of 13 amino acids. Looked up from germline, CDR1 is SGHTA and CDR2 is FQGNSA. Here the CDR3 DNA reads TGTGCCAGCAGCTTAGGTCGGAACACTGAAGCTTTCTTT. Amino acids: CASSLGRNTEAFF.

The V gene is TRBV24-1, the J gene TRBJ2-1; D is perhaps TRBD1 (6 bases). The V end was cut by 3 bases, the J end by 6 bases, with 14 bases between. The germline CDR1 and CDR2 sequences are KGHDR and SFDVKD. There are 15 residues in the CDR3. The DNA for the CDR3 is TGTGCCACCAGTGATCGCTCCTCAGGGGCCAATGAGCAGTTCTTC. Translating it yields CATSDRSSGANEQFF.

This rearrangement joins TRBV12-3 or TRBV12-4 to TRBJ2-7, with D unresolved. Trimming pared 6 bases from V and 7 bases from J, leaving 16 bases between. CDR3 length equals 13 residues. CDR3: CASSDGATSEQYF. The CDR3 coding sequence is TGTGCCAGCAGCGACGGAGCCACGAGTGAGCAGTACTTC.

This clone has just a few counts. V is TRBV20-1 and J is TRBJ2-7; 9 nucleotides agree with TRBD1. The CDR3 sequence is 16 residues long. Looked up from germline, CDR1 is DFQATT and CDR2 is SNEGSKA (reference sequence). The V and J ends lost 3 bases and 4 bases, in that order; junction bases with no gene match: 13. The CDR3 sequence: CSASPTGGQGRYEQYF. As DNA, the CDR3 is TGCAGTGCTAGTCCAACGGGTGGACAGGGGCGGTACGAGCAGTACTTC.